This T cell receptor (beta chain) appears in the sequencing data of a study of T cells in Graves' hyperthyroidism and ophthalmopathy. Study-level information: Sampling of peripheral blood happened at initial diagnosis, prior to any treatment.

CDR3 size: 13 residues. Deletions cut 6 bases from V and 6 bases from J, with 15 bases between. Germline-derived CDR1 and CDR2 are SGHVS and FNYEAQ. TCR beta CDR3 regions were amplified from RNA. HTBI primers were employed in a first-round RT-PCR of the TCR CDR3. One entry per CDR3 protein, called by TCRdb with MiXCR from the multiplex PCR reads. The sample shows a few hundred thousand distinct CDR3 sequences, 15% of them seen only once. Out of about 10 ml of fresh peripheral blood came the PBMCs. This clonotype occurred many times. Antigen unknown. Overall study results and limits: Ophthalmopathy was separated from stable hyperthyroidism by a 13 V-J model. It was a median about 6.5 months before onset that the model predicted ophthalmopathy.

The sequence was collected from a woman in her twenties or thirties with Graves' hyperthyroidism. V and J are TRBV7-6 and TRBJ2-7; D unclear. Sequenced sample: blood. The CDR3 here is CASSPLGTVEQYF. In DNA form, the CDR3 reads TGTGCCAGCAGTCCGCTAGGTACAGTCGAGCAGTACTTC.